A selection of T cell receptor beta chains follows, all from one sample in a study of lymphopenia after photon versus proton radiotherapy. Here immunoSEQ multiplex PCR was the method, and the copy in TCRdb shows in-frame clones only, minus some. The sample lists some 55,000 clones, 80% to 90% occurring once. This material consisted of peripheral blood, taken from a patient treated with photon-based radiotherapy. All receptors derive from a man aged 50 to 60 with gastric cancer. Each CDR3 is given with its conserved first and last residue. D genes are given only for firm matches. A row's size may be missing; if present it is once, few, many or a size class.

cdr3_length: 14
v_call: TRBV4-3
d_call: .
j_call: TRBJ1-5
clone_size: .
cdr3_nt: TGCGCCAGCAGCCAGGCGGGGGGGAATCAGCCCCAGCATTTT
cdr3_aa: CASSQAGGNQPQHF

cdr3_length: 15
v_call: TRBV5-1
d_call: .
j_call: TRBJ2-7
clone_size: .
cdr3_nt: TGCGCCAGCAGCGCCGCCGGGGTCAGCTCCTACGAGCAGTACTTC
cdr3_aa: CASSAAGVSSYEQYF

cdr3_length: 12
v_call: TRBV30
d_call: .
j_call: TRBJ1-1
clone_size: few
cdr3_nt: TGTGCCTGTAGTATCTGGAACACTGAAGCTTTCTTT
cdr3_aa: CACSIWNTEAFF

cdr3_length: 14
v_call: TRBV18
d_call: .
j_call: TRBJ2-1
clone_size: few
cdr3_nt: TGTGCCAGCTCACCACCTTTTCTAGACAATGAGCAGTTCTTC
cdr3_aa: CASSPPFLDNEQFF

cdr3_length: 16
v_call: TRBV28
d_call: TRBD1
j_call: TRBJ1-2
clone_size: many
cdr3_nt: TGTGCCAGCAGTTTATACCCCATGACAGGGAATTATGGCTACACCTTC
cdr3_aa: CASSLYPMTGNYGYTF

cdr3_length: 16
v_call: TRBV7-8
d_call: TRBD1
j_call: TRBJ2-3
clone_size: .
cdr3_nt: TGTGCCAGCAGTGCTTTGGACAGGGGGAGTACAGATACGCAGTATTTT
cdr3_aa: CASSALDRGSTDTQYF

cdr3_length: 13
v_call: TRBV6-1
d_call: TRBD1
j_call: TRBJ2-7
clone_size: .
cdr3_nt: TGTGCCAGCAGCACCTCACAGGGGGGCGAGCAGTACTTC
cdr3_aa: CASSTSQGGEQYF

cdr3_length: 13
v_call: TRBV7-9
d_call: .
j_call: TRBJ2-3
clone_size: .
cdr3_nt: TGTGCCAGCAGCTTAGATGGCACAGATACGCAGTATTTT
cdr3_aa: CASSLDGTDTQYF

cdr3_length: 15
v_call: TRBV6-6
d_call: TRBD1
j_call: TRBJ1-1
clone_size: once
cdr3_nt: TGTGCCAGCAGTTACCAGCAGGGGGCTAGGACTGAAGCTTTCTTT
cdr3_aa: CASSYQQGARTEAFF

cdr3_length: 17
v_call: TRBV5-3
d_call: TRBD1
j_call: TRBJ1-5
clone_size: .
cdr3_nt: TGTGCCAGAAGCTCGTCTAGCCGGGACAGGGAGGGTCAGCCCCAGCATTTT
cdr3_aa: CARSSSSRDREGQPQHF

cdr3_length: 14
v_call: TRBV7-9
d_call: .
j_call: TRBJ2-1
clone_size: .
cdr3_nt: TGTGCCAGCAGCCTAACAGAAGGCGACAATGAGCAGTTCTTC
cdr3_aa: CASSLTEGDNEQFF

cdr3_length: 15
v_call: TRBV30
d_call: .
j_call: TRBJ2-3
clone_size: .
cdr3_nt: TGTGCCTGGAGGGAGCAGGGCCTAGGCACAGATACGCAGTATTTT
cdr3_aa: CAWREQGLGTDTQYF

cdr3_length: 14
v_call: TRBV5-3
d_call: .
j_call: TRBJ2-1
clone_size: once
cdr3_nt: TGCGCCAGCAGCCATACCGCCCTCAGCAATGAGCAGTTCTTC
cdr3_aa: CASSHTALSNEQFF

cdr3_length: 13
v_call: TRBV30
d_call: .
j_call: TRBJ1-1
clone_size: .
cdr3_nt: TGTGCCAATCGCCTTCAGGGATACTCTGAAGCTTTCTTT
cdr3_aa: CANRLQGYSEAFF

cdr3_length: 16
v_call: TRBV7-9
d_call: .
j_call: TRBJ1-1
clone_size: few
cdr3_nt: TGTGCCAGCAGCTTAAGGTTCGGTTCCCGGGACACTGAAGCTTTCTTT
cdr3_aa: CASSLRFGSRDTEAFF

cdr3_length: 18
v_call: TRBV4-3
d_call: TRBD2
j_call: TRBJ2-1
clone_size: .
cdr3_nt: TGCGCCAGCAGCCAATACGGGAGCGATAGCGGGGGGTTTTCTGAGCAGTTCTTC
cdr3_aa: CASSQYGSDSGGFSEQFF

cdr3_length: 14
v_call: TRBV6-4
d_call: TRBD2
j_call: TRBJ2-1
clone_size: .
cdr3_nt: TGTGCCAGCAGTGGGACTAGTAATTCCCATGAGCAGTTCTTC
cdr3_aa: CASSGTSNSHEQFF

cdr3_length: 17
v_call: TRBV30
d_call: TRBD1
j_call: TRBJ1-2
clone_size: .
cdr3_nt: TGTGCCTGGAGAGGGGGACAGGGAGATATCCTGAGCTATGGCTACACCTTC
cdr3_aa: CAWRGGQGDILSYGYTF

cdr3_length: 13
v_call: TRBV6-5
d_call: .
j_call: TRBJ1-1
clone_size: .
cdr3_nt: TGTGCCAGCAGTTACTGGGACTCAACTGAAGCTTTCTTT
cdr3_aa: CASSYWDSTEAFF

cdr3_length: 16
v_call: TRBV7-3
d_call: .
j_call: TRBJ2-3
clone_size: .
cdr3_nt: TGTGCCAGCAGCCGCGGAGGGACAGTTAGCACAGATACGCAGTATTTT
cdr3_aa: CASSRGGTVSTDTQYF

cdr3_length: 15
v_call: TRBV27
d_call: .
j_call: TRBJ2-1
clone_size: many
cdr3_nt: TGTGCCAGCAGTTTACGGCCGAATGGCGACAATGAGCAGTTCTTC
cdr3_aa: CASSLRPNGDNEQFF

cdr3_length: 12
v_call: TRBV29-1
d_call: .
j_call: TRBJ2-1
clone_size: .
cdr3_nt: TGCAGCGCCGAAGGACCCTACAATGAGCAGTTCTTC
cdr3_aa: CSAEGPYNEQFF

cdr3_length: 14
v_call: TRBV2
d_call: .
j_call: TRBJ2-5
clone_size: .
cdr3_nt: TGTGCCAGCAGTGAAACACAGGGTCTGGGGGAGCAGTACTTC
cdr3_aa: CASSETQGLGEQYF

cdr3_length: 12
v_call: TRBV25-1
d_call: TRBD1
j_call: TRBJ1-1
clone_size: .
cdr3_nt: TGTGCCAGCCGACAGGGGAACACTGAAGCTTTCTTT
cdr3_aa: CASRQGNTEAFF

cdr3_length: 15
v_call: TRBV7-9
d_call: .
j_call: TRBJ1-1
clone_size: few
cdr3_nt: TGTGCCAGCAGCTTAAGTCGTGGAGGAGGCACTGAAGCTTTCTTT
cdr3_aa: CASSLSRGGGTEAFF

cdr3_length: 18
v_call: TRBV19
d_call: .
j_call: TRBJ2-6
clone_size: once
cdr3_nt: TGTGCCAGTAGTATTGTATGGCAGGTGAGCTCTGGGGCCAACGTCCTGACTTTC
cdr3_aa: CASSIVWQVSSGANVLTF

cdr3_length: 13
v_call: TRBV10-3
d_call: .
j_call: TRBJ2-7
clone_size: .
cdr3_nt: TGTGCCATCAGCCCGAGTGGAGGCTACGAGCAGTACTTC
cdr3_aa: CAISPSGGYEQYF

cdr3_length: 16
v_call: TRBV6-1
d_call: .
j_call: TRBJ1-2
clone_size: once
cdr3_nt: TGTGCCAGCAGTGAACAATATATGGGGCTTGGCTATGGCTACACCTTC
cdr3_aa: CASSEQYMGLGYGYTF

cdr3_length: 13
v_call: TRBV5-8
d_call: .
j_call: TRBJ2-7
clone_size: .
cdr3_nt: TGTGCCAGCAGGGGCGGGGCCTCCTACGAGCAGTACTTC
cdr3_aa: CASRGGASYEQYF

cdr3_length: 16
v_call: TRBV5-5
d_call: TRBD1
j_call: TRBJ2-7
clone_size: .
cdr3_nt: TGTGCCAGCAGCTCGGGGCCGGGACAGGGGATTTACGAGCAGTACTTC
cdr3_aa: CASSSGPGQGIYEQYF

cdr3_length: 15
v_call: TRBV5-1
d_call: .
j_call: TRBJ1-1
clone_size: .
cdr3_nt: TGCGCCAGCAGACCCGGGGAGCGAGGGATCACTGAAGCTTTCTTT
cdr3_aa: CASRPGERGITEAFF

cdr3_length: 16
v_call: TRBV7-8
d_call: .
j_call: TRBJ2-1
clone_size: .
cdr3_nt: TGTGCCAGCAGTTCTGGTGCCGGGACTGGGATGAATGAGCAGTTCTTC
cdr3_aa: CASSSGAGTGMNEQFF

cdr3_length: 14
v_call: TRBV2
d_call: .
j_call: TRBJ1-1
clone_size: .
cdr3_nt: TGTGCCAGCAGTGGGGCAGGGCGGAACACTGAAGCTTTCTTT
cdr3_aa: CASSGAGRNTEAFF

cdr3_length: 16
v_call: TRBV25-1
d_call: .
j_call: TRBJ2-1
clone_size: .
cdr3_nt: TGTGCCAGCAGTATGACAGGTTCGCGCGCCTACAATGAGCAGTTCTTC
cdr3_aa: CASSMTGSRAYNEQFF

cdr3_length: 15
v_call: TRBV15
d_call: .
j_call: TRBJ2-3
clone_size: .
cdr3_nt: TGTGCCACCAGCAAGGCAGGGTGGGCTACAGATACGCAGTATTTT
cdr3_aa: CATSKAGWATDTQYF

cdr3_length: 11
v_call: TRBV9
d_call: .
j_call: TRBJ2-7
clone_size: few
cdr3_nt: TGTGCCAGCAGCGTAGTTTGTGAGCAGTACTTC
cdr3_aa: CASSVVCEQYF

cdr3_length: 15
v_call: TRBV4-1
d_call: .
j_call: TRBJ2-7
clone_size: .
cdr3_nt: TGCGCCAGCAGCCTCTTCCAGGCGGGGTCCTACGAGCAGTACTTC
cdr3_aa: CASSLFQAGSYEQYF

cdr3_length: 16
v_call: TRBV27
d_call: .
j_call: TRBJ1-2
clone_size: few
cdr3_nt: TGTGCCAGCAGTTTATCGTACGGGCGACAGCTCTATGGCTACACCTTC
cdr3_aa: CASSLSYGRQLYGYTF

cdr3_length: 14
v_call: TRBV7-2
d_call: .
j_call: TRBJ2-3
clone_size: once
cdr3_nt: TGTGCCAGCAGCCGTCCCATTAGCACAGATACGCAGTATTTT
cdr3_aa: CASSRPISTDTQYF

cdr3_length: 12
v_call: TRBV19
d_call: .
j_call: TRBJ1-5
clone_size: .
cdr3_nt: TGTGCCAGTAGTAATAGCAATCAGCCCCAGCATTTT
cdr3_aa: CASSNSNQPQHF

cdr3_length: 17
v_call: TRBV7-2
d_call: TRBD2
j_call: TRBJ2-3
clone_size: .
cdr3_nt: TGTGCCAGCAGCTTACTAGCGGTGGTTTTGAGCACAGATACGCAGTATTTT
cdr3_aa: CASSLLAVVLSTDTQYF

cdr3_length: 12
v_call: TRBV4-1
d_call: .
j_call: TRBJ1-1
clone_size: once
cdr3_nt: TGCGCTGTCGCAGGGTCGAACACTGAAGCTTTCTTT
cdr3_aa: CAVAGSNTEAFF

cdr3_length: 13
v_call: TRBV7-7
d_call: .
j_call: TRBJ1-3
clone_size: .
cdr3_nt: TGTGCCAGCAGCTTATCAGGAGGAAACACCATATATTTT
cdr3_aa: CASSLSGGNTIYF

cdr3_length: 17
v_call: TRBV4-1
d_call: TRBD1
j_call: TRBJ2-2
clone_size: .
cdr3_nt: TGCGCCAGCAGCCAAGAAGGGGTACAGGGGGCGGGCGGGGAGCTGTTTTTT
cdr3_aa: CASSQEGVQGAGGELFF

cdr3_length: 11
v_call: TRBV20-1
d_call: .
j_call: TRBJ1-1
clone_size: .
cdr3_nt: TGCAGTGCTTTTAGAATCACTGAAGCTTTCTTT
cdr3_aa: CSAFRITEAFF

cdr3_length: 12
v_call: TRBV5-5
d_call: .
j_call: TRBJ1-2
clone_size: .
cdr3_nt: TGTGCCAGCAGCTTAGCCCAATATGGCTACACCTTC
cdr3_aa: CASSLAQYGYTF

cdr3_length: 14
v_call: TRBV7-2
d_call: TRBD1
j_call: TRBJ1-5
clone_size: .
cdr3_nt: TGTGCCAGCAGCCCAGACAGGGGTTCGCAGCCCCAGCATTTT
cdr3_aa: CASSPDRGSQPQHF

cdr3_length: 17
v_call: TRBV5-1
d_call: TRBD2
j_call: TRBJ2-7
clone_size: .
cdr3_nt: TGCGCCAGCAGCTACGGGACTAGCGGGAGGGCCTCCTACGAGCAGTACTTC
cdr3_aa: CASSYGTSGRASYEQYF

cdr3_length: 16
v_call: TRBV7-9
d_call: TRBD2
j_call: TRBJ2-3
clone_size: once
cdr3_nt: TGTGCCAGCAGCTTGGCTAGCGGGTTATTTACAGATACGCAGTATTTT
cdr3_aa: CASSLASGLFTDTQYF

cdr3_length: 14
v_call: TRBV6-1
d_call: .
j_call: TRBJ2-2
clone_size: .
cdr3_nt: TGTGCCAGCATGCCTCCCGCGAACACCGGGGAGCTGTTTTTT
cdr3_aa: CASMPPANTGELFF

cdr3_length: 13
v_call: TRBV7-2
d_call: .
j_call: TRBJ1-4
clone_size: .
cdr3_nt: TGTGCCAGCAGTGGTCAGGGGAGTGAAAAACTGTTTTTT
cdr3_aa: CASSGQGSEKLFF